These 24 T cell receptor beta chains came from one sample sequenced in a study of blood T cell repertoires in COVID-19. This table comes from immunoSEQ multiplex PCR, and its TCRdb copy is limited to in-frame clones, with some not included. Of 30,000 to 40,000 clones in the sample, approximately 91% were seen once. Sequencing used peripheral blood. The origin of the receptors is a human donor in a cohort sampled during active COVID-19.

The gene calls are TRBV19 and TRBJ1-2; 10 bases match TRBD1. Germline CDR1 reads LNHDA; CDR2 reads SQIVND (reference sequence). The CDR3 spans 16 residues. V was clipped by 6 bases and J by 2 bases; unmatched bases: 9. CDR3: CASSPGQGRENYGYTF. DNA of the CDR3: TGTGCCAGTAGCCCGGGACAGGGGAGAGAGAACTATGGCTACACCTTC.

This rearrangement joins TRBV9 to TRBJ1-1, with 8 bases fitting TRBD1. There are 15 residues in the CDR3. Per germline, CDR1 SGDLS and CDR2 YYNGEE. V trimming: 2 bases; J trimming: 4 bases; junction bases outside the gene matches: 7. Written as DNA, the CDR3 is TGTGCCAGCAGCGTCTTCGGACAGGGAAGCACTGAAGCTTTCTTT. Translating it yields CASSVFGQGSTEAFF. Filled out from reference TRBV9 and TRBJ1-1, the complete variable domain reads DSGVTQTPKHLITATGQRVTLRCSPRSGDLSVYWYQQSLDQGLQFLIQYYNGEERAKGNILERFSAQQFPDLHSELNLSSLELGDSALYFCASSVFGQGSTEAFFGQGTRLTVV.

This chain uses TRBV2 with TRBJ1-5, with 10 positions matching TRBD1. Germline-derived CDR1 and CDR2 are SNHLY and FYNNEI. V gave up 5 bases and J gave up 0 bases; unmatched junction bases: 10. This CDR3 comprises 18 residues. The DNA of the CDR3 is TGTGCCAGCAGTCTGACAGGGGGCTTTGATAATAGCAATCAGCCCCAGCATTTT. Protein product: CASSLTGGFDNSNQPQHF. The full variable domain, completed using reference TRBV2 and TRBJ1-5, is EPEVTQTPSHQVTQMGQEVILRCVPISNHLYFYWYRQILGQKVEFLVSFYNNEISEKSEIFDDQFSVERPDGSNFTLKIRSTKLEDSAMYFCASSLTGGFDNSNQPQHFGDGTRLSIL.

The chain has TRBV9 and TRBJ1-2; 7 nucleotides line up with TRBD1. Germline CDR1 and CDR2: SGDLS and YYNGEE. With V trimmed by 0 bases and J by 6 bases, 2 bases remained unmatched. The CDR3 covers 13 residues. The CDR3 spells CASSVGQGDGYTF. CDR3 in DNA: TGTGCCAGCAGCGTAGGACAGGGTGATGGCTACACCTTC.

This clone ranks as medium-sized. The rearrangement links TRBV6-5 to TRBJ1-2, with 8 positions matching TRBD1. The CDR3 is 15 amino acids. Per germline, CDR1 MNHEY and CDR2 SVGAGI. J lost 4 bases, V lost 4 bases, and 8 bases had no gene match. The CDR3 protein is CASSFGQGSVYGYTF. As DNA, the CDR3 is TGTGCCAGCAGTTTCGGACAGGGTTCGGTCTATGGCTACACCTTC.

V usage is TRBV5-6 and J usage is TRBJ2-5, with a weak D call TRBD1 (6 bases). Looked up from germline, CDR1 is SGHDT and CDR2 is YYEEEE. Trimming pared 6 bases from V and 5 bases from J, leaving 20 bases between. CDR3 length: 15 residues. CDR3 nucleotide sequence: TGTGCCAGCAACGATCAGGGGTCAACCGTTGAGACCCAGTACTTC. Protein: CASNDQGSTVETQYF. The full variable domain, with the rest looked up from reference TRBV5-6 and TRBJ2-5, is DAGVTQSPTHLIKTRGQQVTLRCSPKSGHDTVSWYQQALGQGPQFIFQYYEEEERQRGNFPDRFSGHQFPNYSSELNVNALLLGDSALYLCASNDQGSTVETQYFGPGTRLLVL.

The chain couples TRBV18 to TRBJ2-4; 9 nucleotides agree with TRBD2. This CDR3 spans 15 amino acids. Per germline, CDR1 KGHSH and CDR2 LQKENI. After removal of 4 bases from V and 0 bases from J, the junction contained 1 base not matched to a gene. The CDR3 reads CASSLAGVAKNIQYF. For the CDR3, the DNA is TGTGCCAGCTCACTAGCGGGGGTAGCCAAAAACATTCAGTACTTC.

The chain uses TRBV13 and TRBJ2-2; 13 bases fit TRBD2. CDR3 size: 17 residues. Germline lookup yields CDR1 PRHDT and CDR2 FYEKMQ (reference sequence). V gave up 5 bases and J gave up 1 base; unmatched junction bases: 4. CDR3 amino acids: CASSDTSGGVNTGELFF. The CDR3 DNA follows: TGTGCCAGCAGCGACACTAGCGGGGGGGTGAACACCGGGGAGCTGTTTTTT.

The chain carries TRBV6-5 and TRBJ1-2, with a weak D call TRBD1 (5 bases). CDR3 length: 11 amino acids. Germline-derived CDR1 and CDR2 are MNHEY and SVGAGI. With 4 bases removed from V and 10 bases from J, the gap between germline ends came to 10 bases. The CDR3: CASSSRDFYTF. For the CDR3, the DNA is TGTGCCAGCAGTTCCCGGGACTTCTACACCTTC.

The V gene is TRBV28, the J gene TRBJ1-2; D gene unclear. V was cut by 6 bases and J by 0 bases, with 11 bases left in between. Germline-derived CDR1 and CDR2 are MDHEN and SYDVKM. The CDR3 totals 14 residues. In DNA, the CDR3 is TGTGCCAGCAGATTCACGAGATCTAACTATGGCTACACCTTC. Amino acid sequence: CASRFTRSNYGYTF.

V gene TRBV7-9 combines with J gene TRBJ1-5; D not resolved. The germline V and J ends were trimmed by 5 bases and 3 bases, with 8 bases remaining between them. Germline V gene lookup returns CDR1 SEHNR and CDR2 FQNEAQ (reference sequence). The CDR3 is 13 residues long. The CDR3 nucleotides are TGTGCCAGCAGCCCGACTAACAATCAGCCCCAGCATTTT. Its translation is CASSPTNNQPQHF.

This clone has only a few counts. J is TRBJ1-2 and V is TRBV19; D is possibly TRBD1 (5 bases). Trimming pared 6 bases from V and 1 base from J, leaving 15 bases between. From germline, CDR1 is LNHDA and CDR2 SQIVND (reference sequence). The CDR3 is 15 amino acids. CDR3 sequence (DNA): TGTGCCAGTAGGTCTCACCTCAGGGATAACTATGGCTACACCTTC. Translation gives CASRSHLRDNYGYTF.

V gene TRBV7-2 combines with J gene TRBJ2-7; D is possibly TRBD2 (6 bases). Trimming took 2 bases from V and 6 from J, leaving 14 bases between them. The length of the CDR3 is 14 residues. From germline, CDR1 is SGHTA and CDR2 FQGNSA. In DNA form, the CDR3 reads TGTGCCAGCAGCTTAACGGGGAGGCCGCGCGAGCAGTACTTC. The encoded protein is CASSLTGRPREQYF.

This clone was seen only once. This chain joins TRBV4-1 and TRBJ2-3; 7 bases are shared with TRBD2. CDR3 length equals 16 residues. J lost 0 bases, V lost 4 bases, and 7 bases had no gene match. Looked up from germline, CDR1 is MGHRA and CDR2 is YSYEKL. The CDR3, as DNA: TGCGCCAGCAGCCGGACTCTAGCGGCTAGCACAGATACGCAGTATTTT. Protein product: CASSRTLAASTDTQYF.

The V and J genes are TRBV6-5 and TRBJ2-7; D is perhaps TRBD1 (7 bases). Germline lookup yields CDR1 MNHEY and CDR2 SVGAGI. The V and J ends lost 3 bases and 6 bases respectively, with 18 bases between them. The CDR3 runs to 15 residues. CDR3 nucleotides: TGTGCCAGCAGTTATATGGGCAGGGGGGTAACCGAGCAGTACTTC. As protein: CASSYMGRGVTEQYF.

V gene TRBV2 combines with J gene TRBJ1-4; tentative D call: TRBD1 (5 bases). CDR3 length equals 14 residues. V gave up 2 bases and J gave up 7 bases, with 11 bases separating them. The germline CDR1 and CDR2 sequences are SNHLY and FYNNEI. The CDR3 spells CASSEQGAGEKLFF. CDR3 DNA sequence: TGTGCCAGCAGTGAACAAGGGGCTGGTGAAAAACTGTTTTTT.

The V call is TRBV24-1, the J call TRBJ2-7; unclear D gene. Germline V gene lookup returns CDR1 KGHDR and CDR2 SFDVKD. The CDR3 runs to 13 residues. V lost 8 bases and J 0 bases, leaving 10 bases between the germline ends. CDR3 amino acids: CATTGPSSYEQYF. CDR3 in DNA: TGTGCCACCACTGGGCCCAGCTCCTACGAGCAGTACTTC.

The genes are TRBV13 and TRBJ1-2, with a possible D match to TRBD1 (6 bases). CDR1 PRHDT and CDR2 FYEKMQ come from the germline V gene (reference sequence). The germline V and J ends were trimmed by 5 bases and 4 bases, with 11 bases remaining between them. The CDR3 has 13 amino acids. DNA of the CDR3: TGTGCCAGCAGCCCTGGGACAACCTATGGCTACACCTTC. Translating gives CASSPGTTYGYTF.

This clone has just one count. V and J are TRBV28 and TRBJ2-7; possible D gene TRBD1, 5 bases. V lost 6 bases and J 3 bases, leaving 9 bases between the germline ends. The CDR3 sequence is 12 residues long. Germline V gene sequence: CDR1 MDHEN, CDR2 SYDVKM. CDR3 nucleotides: TGTGCCAGCAGCCCGACAGACTACGAGCAGTACTTC. Protein: CASSPTDYEQYF. The full variable domain, rest sourced from reference TRBV28 and TRBJ2-7, is DVKVTQSSRYLVKRTGEKVFLECVQDMDHENMFWYRQDPGLGLRLIYFSYDVKMKEKGDIPEGYSVSREKKERFSLILESASTNQTSMYLCASSPTDYEQYFGPGTRLTVT.

This sequence joins TRBV5-1 and TRBJ2-5, with 9 bases lining up with TRBD2. The J segment lost 3 bases and the V segment lost 6 bases, leaving 6 bases of the junction unmatched. The CDR3 runs to 14 residues. Germline CDR1 is SGHRS and CDR2 is YFSETQ. The CDR3, as DNA: TGCGCCAGCACTAGCGGGGCATTGAAAGAGACCCAGTACTTC. Translated: CASTSGALKETQYF.

This rearrangement joins TRBV4-1 to TRBJ2-5, with D perhaps TRBD1 (6 bases). With 0 bases removed from V and 4 bases from J, the gap between germline ends came to 9 bases. The CDR3 is 14 amino acids. Germline CDR1 MGHRA, CDR2 YSYEKL. The chain's CDR3 is CASSQETGRETQYF. Written as DNA, the CDR3 is TGCGCCAGCAGCCAAGAGACAGGTCGAGAGACCCAGTACTTC.

The chain is built from TRBV5-6 and TRBJ2-7; 10 bases fit TRBD1. The ends lost 4 bases at V and 3 bases at J; junction bases unmatched: 4. Germline V gene lookup returns CDR1 SGHDT and CDR2 YYEEEE. This CDR3 is built from 14 residues. CDR3 loop: CASSRTGGLYEQYF. CDR3 nucleotides: TGTGCCAGCAGCCGGACAGGGGGTCTCTACGAGCAGTACTTC.

The rearrangement links TRBV7-9 to TRBJ2-1, with D possibly being TRBD2 (5 bases). Germline loops: CDR1 SEHNR, CDR2 FQNEAQ (reference sequence). This CDR3 is 14 amino acids long. V was pared by 1 base and J by 10 bases, with 14 bases between. CDR3: CASSLEGNPGEQFF. The CDR3 coding sequence is TGTGCCAGCAGCTTAGAAGGGAACCCGGGAGAGCAGTTCTTC.

The chain employs TRBV18 and TRBJ2-5; TRBD1 is a possible D gene (7 bases). The V gene's germline CDR1 is KGHSH and CDR2 LQKENI. The CDR3 has 14 residues. V was shortened by 10 bases and J by 4 bases, with 19 bases between the two germline ends. This chain's CDR3 is CATSGGPRGETQYF. DNA for the CDR3: TGTGCCACTTCAGGGGGGCCAAGGGGAGAGACCCAGTACTTC.